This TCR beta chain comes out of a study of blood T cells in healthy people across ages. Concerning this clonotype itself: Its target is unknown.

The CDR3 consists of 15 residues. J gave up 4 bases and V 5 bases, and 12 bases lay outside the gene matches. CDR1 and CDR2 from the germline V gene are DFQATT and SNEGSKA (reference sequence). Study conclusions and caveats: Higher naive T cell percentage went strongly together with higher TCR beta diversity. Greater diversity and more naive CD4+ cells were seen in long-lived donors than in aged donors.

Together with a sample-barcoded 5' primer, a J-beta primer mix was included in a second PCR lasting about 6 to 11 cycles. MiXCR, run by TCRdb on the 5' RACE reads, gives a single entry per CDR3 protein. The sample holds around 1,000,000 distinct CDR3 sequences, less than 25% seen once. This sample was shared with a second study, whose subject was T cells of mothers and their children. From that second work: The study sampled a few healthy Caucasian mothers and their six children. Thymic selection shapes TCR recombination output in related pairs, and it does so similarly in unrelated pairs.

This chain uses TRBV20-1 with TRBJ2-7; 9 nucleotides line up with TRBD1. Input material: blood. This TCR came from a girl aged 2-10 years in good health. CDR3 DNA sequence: TGCAGTGCTCTGAACCCGGGACAGGGTATTTACGAGCAGTACTTC. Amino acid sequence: CSALNPGQGIYEQYF.